This T cell receptor (beta chain) was recorded in a study of blood T cell repertoires in COVID-19. Across the whole study: Samples came from the United States, Italy and Spain, spanning acute and convalescent COVID-19.

Per the original data handling: How many nucleated cells were present was estimated from reference gene primer amplification. Profiling relied on immunoSEQ multiplex PCR, and the TCRdb table lists in-frame clones only, not all of them. V and J calls plus clone size are reproduced from that table; the DNA served to infer D and trimming. This sample has about 90,000 clones, with around 82% found just once. Sequencing was carried out using peripheral blood. The clonotype comes from a man in his fifties or sixties with acute or convalescent COVID-19.

Here the CDR3 reads CASSQSAIVEANYGYTF. The CDR3 region has the DNA TGTGCCAGCAGCCAATCTGCCATAGTCGAAGCTAACTATGGCTACACCTTC. This chain joins TRBV3-1 (or the pseudogene TRBV3-2) and TRBJ1-2; D is unresolved. The CDR3 spans 17 residues. The V end was cut by 2 bases, the J end by 0 bases, with 16 bases between. Germline values: CDR1 LGHDT, CDR2 YNNKEL (reference sequence).